One sample yielded the 17 T cell receptor beta chains listed below, sequenced in a study of T cell responses to AZD1222 COVID-19 vaccine. The table came from immunoSEQ multiplex PCR; TCRdb's copy has only in-frame clones and leaves some out. Of approximately 140,000 clones in the sample, 85% to 95% were seen once. The sequencing here drew on peripheral blood, taken on day 0 of AZD1222 vaccination. The receptors were gathered from an adult in good health.

The DNA of the CDR3 is TGTGCCAGCAGCCACCTACATACAGGGGAGGCCACTGAAGCTTTCTTT. It is translated as CASSHLHTGEATEAFF. The gene calls are TRBV3-1 (or the pseudogene TRBV3-2) and TRBJ1-1; 7 positions agree with TRBD1. This CDR3 is 16 amino acids long. Germline CDR1 is LGHDT and CDR2 is YNNKEL (reference sequence). V lost 3 bases to trimming and J lost 4 bases; unmatched junction nucleotides: 11.

V is TRBV9 and J is TRBJ1-1; D call uncertain. Trimming shortened V by 3 bases and J by 3 bases, and 12 bases separated the two germline ends. In germline, CDR1 is SGDLS, CDR2 YYNGEE. This CDR3 is built from 14 residues. The CDR3: CASSAHEVHTEAFF. In DNA, the CDR3 is TGTGCCAGCAGCGCCCATGAGGTGCACACTGAAGCTTTCTTT.

The rearrangement links TRBV2 to TRBJ2-3; D gene ambiguous. This CDR3 has 12 amino acids. Trimming removed 7 bases at V and 0 bases at J, with 5 bases between. CDR1 is SNHLY, CDR2 FYNNEI, per germline. CDR3: CASKPSTDTQYF. CDR3 bases: TGTGCCAGCAAACCTAGCACAGATACGCAGTATTTT.

The V call is TRBV6-5, the J call TRBJ1-1; D unclear. CDR1 MNHEY and CDR2 SVGAGI come from the germline V gene. V was cut by 7 bases and J by 0 bases, with 15 bases left in between. This CDR3 is built from 15 residues. The CDR3 region is CASNIFPGMNTEAFF. Here the CDR3 DNA reads TGTGCCAGCAATATTTTCCCGGGGATGAACACTGAAGCTTTCTTT.

This chain joins TRBV15 and TRBJ1-2; TRBD1 might be the D (5 bases). V gave up 3 bases and J gave up 0 bases, with 23 bases separating them. CDR3 length: 19 residues. The germline CDR1 and CDR2 sequences are LNHNV and YYDKDF (reference sequence). Here the CDR3 reads CATSSPKGTGPTANYGYTF. In nucleotides, the CDR3 is TGTGCCACCAGCAGTCCCAAGGGAACGGGACCCACAGCTAACTATGGCTACACCTTC.

The chain combines TRBV6-4 with TRBJ1-2; unclear D gene. The CDR3 length is 13 residues. Germline CDR1 and CDR2: MRHNA and SNTAGT. Trimming took 4 bases from V and 1 from J, leaving 7 bases between them. CDR3 coding DNA: TGTGCCAGCAGTGTGTTGGATAACTATGGCTACACCTTC. It codes for CASSVLDNYGYTF.

This clone was recorded only once. The genes are TRBV7-6 and TRBJ1-4; D unclear. This CDR3 spans 15 amino acids. V was cut by 0 bases and J by 3 bases, with 8 bases left in between. Germline CDR1 SGHVS, CDR2 FNYEAQ. The CDR3 sequence: CASSLARGANEKLFF. CDR3 nucleotide sequence: TGTGCCAGCAGCTTAGCTCGAGGAGCTAATGAAAAACTGTTTTTT.

This chain joins TRBV9 and TRBJ2-6; 8 bases fit TRBD1. The CDR3 loop spans 18 amino acids. With 0 bases clipped from V and 0 bases from J, the junction kept 5 bases outside the gene matches. CDR1 SGDLS and CDR2 YYNGEE come from the germline V gene. Written as DNA, the CDR3 is TGTGCCAGCAGCGTAGCTGGGACAGGAGCCTCTGGGGCCAACGTCCTGACTTTC. This codes for CASSVAGTGASGANVLTF. Filled out from reference TRBV9 and TRBJ2-6, the complete variable domain reads DSGVTQTPKHLITATGQRVTLRCSPRSGDLSVYWYQQSLDQGLQFLIQYYNGEERAKGNILERFSAQQFPDLHSELNLSSLELGDSALYFCASSVAGTGASGANVLTFGAGSRLTVL.

The chain recombines TRBV14 with TRBJ1-2, with D tentatively TRBD1 (6 bases). V shed 1 base and J shed 3 bases, with 12 bases lying between them. The CDR3 sequence is 15 residues long. CDR1 SGHDN and CDR2 FVKESK come from the germline V gene. The DNA of the CDR3 is TGTGCCAGCAGCCAAGGACAGGCTGGGGACTATGGCTACACCTTC. This encodes CASSQGQAGDYGYTF. Full variable domain (outside the CDR3, taken from reference TRBV14 and TRBJ1-2): EAGVTQFPSHSVIEKGQTVTLRCDPISGHDNLYWYRRVMGKEIKFLLHFVKESKQDESGMPNNRFLAERTGGTYSTLKVQPAELEDSGVYFCASSQGQAGDYGYTFGSGTRLTVV.

The rearrangement joins TRBV7-9 to TRBJ2-3, with a possible D match to TRBD1 (6 bases). V was pared by 5 bases and J by 2 bases, with 17 bases between. Germline CDR1 reads SEHNR; CDR2 reads FQNEAQ (reference sequence). The CDR3 totals 16 residues. The DNA for the CDR3 is TGTGCCAGCAGCCCTCAGGGGTTAAGAACCACAGATACGCAGTATTTT. Protein product: CASSPQGLRTTDTQYF. The whole variable domain, filled in from reference TRBV7-9 and TRBJ2-3, reads DTGVSQNPRHKITKRGQNVTFRCDPISEHNRLYWYRQTLGQGPEFLTYFQNEAQLEKSRLLSDRFSAERPKGSFSTLEIQRTEQGDSAMYLCASSPQGLRTTDTQYFGPGTRLTVL.

The gene calls are TRBV5-1 and TRBJ1-5; no clear D gene. The CDR3 has 14 residues. The germline CDR1 and CDR2 sequences are SGHRS and YFSETQ. V was shortened by 5 bases and J by 0 bases, with 9 bases between the two germline ends. CDR3 sequence reads: CASRDAGSNQPQHF. CDR3 coding DNA: TGCGCCAGCAGGGATGCAGGTAGCAATCAGCCCCAGCATTTT.

The rearrangement links TRBV6-5 to TRBJ2-5; D could derive from TRBD1 or TRBD2 (5 bases each). V shed 8 bases and J shed 3 bases, with 16 bases lying between them. There are 14 residues in the CDR3. Germline loops: CDR1 MNHEY, CDR2 SVGAGI. CDR3 bases: TGTGCCAGCGGACCCCGTGGGGGAAAAGAGACCCAGTACTTC. It yields the protein CASGPRGGKETQYF.

The chain carries TRBV27 and TRBJ1-1; 8 bases match TRBD1. Germline V gene lookup returns CDR1 MNHEY and CDR2 SMNVEV (reference sequence). Germline trimming cut 5 bases from V and 2 bases from J; bases unmatched to any gene: 13. The CDR3 is made up of 17 amino acids. Written as DNA, the CDR3 is TGTGCCAGCAGTCCCCGCTTTTCTACAGGGGGAAACACTGAAGCTTTCTTT. Amino acid sequence: CASSPRFSTGGNTEAFF.

J is TRBJ1-2 and V is TRBV7-2; 7 bases are a match to TRBD1. The germline V gene encodes CDR1 SGHTA and CDR2 FQGNSA. The junction had 11 bases not matched to a gene; V was cut back by 8 bases and J by 2 bases. This CDR3 is built from 15 residues. CDR3 nucleotides: TGTGCCAGCCGAAAGGGTCTCAGGGGGAACTATGGCTACACCTTC. Translation gives CASRKGLRGNYGYTF. Full variable domain (outside the CDR3, taken from reference TRBV7-2 and TRBJ1-2): GAGVSQSPSNKVTEKGKDVELRCDPISGHTALYWYRQSLGQGLEFLIYFQGNSAPDKSGLPSDRFSAERTGGSVSTLTIQRTQQEDSAVYLCASRKGLRGNYGYTFGSGTRLTVV.

The J gene is TRBJ2-1, the V gene TRBV14; D gene unclear. The CDR3 spans 12 residues. V was shortened by 1 base and J by 10 bases, with 8 bases between the two germline ends. CDR1 is SGHDN, CDR2 FVKESK, per germline. CDR3 residues: CASSQVLREQFF. CDR3 bases: TGTGCCAGCAGCCAAGTCCTAAGGGAGCAGTTCTTC.

Only one count was recorded for this clone. The genes are TRBV21-1 and TRBJ1-5; the table's D call, TRBD1, has no DNA check behind it. TRBV21-1 is a pseudogene. CDR3 size: 16 residues. The CDR3 loop reads CASRGQGSLGNQPQHF. Written as DNA, the CDR3 is TGTGCCAGCAGGGGACAGGGAAGTTTAGGCAATCAGCCCCAGCATTTT.

The V and J genes are TRBV4-1 and TRBJ2-5; 11 bases line up with TRBD1. Germline values: CDR1 MGHRA, CDR2 YSYEKL. Trimming at V came to 1 base and at J to 2 bases, leaving 12 bases not matched to a gene. The CDR3 consists of 19 residues. The CDR3 DNA follows: TGCGCCAGCAGCCAAGCCCCTGGACAGGGGGCGAGAATGCAAGAGACCCAGTACTTC. Protein product: CASSQAPGQGARMQETQYF.